The T cell receptor beta chain described here comes from a study of cytomegalovirus exposure and HLA in healthy donors (dated by TCRdb to about 2017). Regarding the complete study: In an earlier analysis of approximately 500 of the donors, under 300 Gb of sequence data and 95 million to 130 million unique TCR beta sequences from approximately 180 million T cells were reported. Typing coverage varied by locus: about 620-640 donors for A, B, C, DRB1 and DQB1; roughly 520 for DQA1; about 600 for DPA1; about 450 for DPB1. An early release covering 550 to 650 HLA-typed donors comprised roughly 300 gigabases of sequencing data and tens of millions of unique TCR sequences. A later genetic analysis used genome-wide SNP genotypes for 398 of the 666 donors, treating that subset as a discovery cohort. HLA typing included class I and class II loci at four-digit resolution. A later analysis re-examined previously published TCR beta repertoires from several hundred donors and added high-resolution HLA genotyping to investigate patterns of TCR occurrence. Because of strong linkage in the cohort, roughly five DR-DQ haplotypes were treated as single units for association and clustering. To predict cytomegalovirus infection status, the study combined high-throughput TCR immunosequencing, statistical association of individual TCRs with disease status, and machine learning. To decide whether each TCR beta V gene segment behaved as functional or pseudogenic, an earlier analysis of several hundred of the donors relied on high-throughput TCR beta sequencing. In addition to the first cohort of approximately 670 subjects, a separate validation cohort of 120 different subjects was used. The study aimed to test whether cataloging public T cell receptors could reveal signatures of past pathogen exposure. The T cell repertoires of 670 or so subjects were profiled by immunosequencing and related to cytomegalovirus serostatus. Donor age, sex, ethnicity and CMV serostatus were collected together with the repertoire data. Of the 300 to 400 genotyped donors, 65% to 90% fell in the genetic ancestry cluster associated with self-reported Caucasian donors. On average, around 240,000 unique TCR beta nucleotide sequences were sequenced per donor among more than 350 genotyped donors of the cohort, with roughly 18% of those sequences being non-productive. All discovery cohort repertoires had been generated using a single sequencing platform. In the later analysis, no new phenotypic data were used to find candidate immune exposures; instead, reliance was placed on TCR beta sequences and their occurrence across donors. Overall study results and their limits: A group of highly shared sequence variants was considered likely to be a technical artifact of the sequencing pipeline. Broadly in line with IMGT annotations, most TCR beta V segments showed up in productive rearrangements about 87% or about 30% of the time in an earlier analysis of several hundred of the donors. In vitro tests confirmed that three of the cytomegalovirus-associated TCR beta chains recognize cytomegalovirus antigens. A total of fewer than 200 TCR beta chains were listed by the study as associated with cytomegalovirus. While some public TCRs were present in many individuals, most TCR sequences turned up only very rarely across donors. A further reported finding was that TCR beta sequences accurately predicted the HLA-A and HLA-B alleles for most subjects in the first cohort. Cytomegalovirus status was reported to be diagnosed by the classifier with high specificity and sensitivity in both the original and validation cohorts. In a later genetic analysis, fewer N-insertions in productive TCRs were reported among donors in an Asian-associated ancestry cluster than the roughly 700-donor mean. In a later analysis, most CMV-associated TCR beta chains were found to appear HLA-restricted, with HLA associations seemingly driven largely by CMV exposure. This cohort had only TCR beta chains sequenced, and the lack of alpha or paired-chain data limited which features could be detected. A later analysis associated about 17,000 TCR beta sequences with specific HLA alleles at a false discovery rate of 0.05. Assigning TCR associations to individual alleles was difficult when HLA alleles, especially DR and DQ, strongly co-occurred. According to a later analysis, TCR association rates differed among HLA loci, with DRB1 alleles showing the most associated TCRs and HLA-C alleles showing the fewest. HLA typing was unavailable for some donors at each locus, so association tests used only the typed subset. A later analysis found that HLA-associated TCR beta chains were more clonally expanded and had lower generation probabilities than equally common non-associated chains. The presence/absence analyses assumed that sequencing depth was roughly uniform across donors, and that assumption may not be true. Linkage disequilibrium might explain the correlated functional status among segregating V segments, but an unknown experimental factor could not be ruled out. About 17 rarely observed V segments, including chromosome 9 orphons, were excluded from the earlier analysis of several hundred of the donors because counts were too low. V-gene and J-gene trimming of TCR beta chains was associated with a missense DCLRE1C variant in a later genetic analysis, and the association was replicated in an independent cohort. Immune exposure information for the cohort was limited to CMV serostatus. A later analysis reported that several top co-occurrence clusters appeared linked to parvovirus B19, influenza, CMV and Epstein-Barr virus. Some IMGT-functional V segments, including TRBV6-2 and TRBV6-3, could not be told apart with the 87-base-pair reads, so those segments were excluded. It was suggested by the authors that the approach could potentially be generalized to other disease states and immunological phenotypes.

The cohort was made up of roughly 670 healthy bone marrow donors. At the time of sampling, every cohort member was nominally healthy, though immune exposures that went unrecorded were likely present. The donor tested CMV seropositive and was one of the 289 seropositive cohort members. A peripheral blood sample was provided by each donor, and peripheral blood mononuclear cells were used for TCR beta sequencing. Genomic DNA was extracted from the blood cell samples with the Qiagen DNeasy Blood Extraction Kit. As for this clone: It has no known antigen specificity. Base qualities are not recorded, but no much larger clone differs from it by a single base.

Receptor amplification or capture employed the immunoSEQ multiplex PCR assay. For the multiplex PCR, a mixture combining 60 forward primers for TCR Vbeta segments and 13 reverse primers for TCR Jbeta segments was used. The CDR3 region of rearranged TCR beta genes was amplified from genomic DNA with a multiplex PCR assay. On the Illumina HiSeq System, the amplified TCR beta libraries were sequenced as 87-base-pair reads. Regarding the original processing steps: A later analysis tallied roughly 78 million unique TCR beta chains across the 610 or so repertoires, and approximately 9.9 million of those chains were shared by two or more donors. To remove PCR and sequencing errors, raw reads were error-corrected and collapsed into unique sequences using a nearest-neighbor algorithm that merged closely related sequences. Alignment of CDR3 sequences to IMGT reference sequences was used to assign V, D and J gene segments. For a sequence to be retained, at least a six-nucleotide match to both a V gene segment and a J gene segment was required. A rearrangement counted as productive if the CDR3 had no stop codons and remained in frame with V and J, and every other rearrangement counted as non-productive. CDR3 was defined according to IMGT convention as the region running from the second conserved V-encoded cysteine to the conserved J-encoded phenylalanine. The earlier analysis of approximately 500 of the donors excluded sequences that lacked an unambiguous match to a single V gene segment. In an earlier analysis of a few hundred of the donors, a V segment was called functional when productive rearrangements were above 56.7%, and segregating when the standard deviation between donors exceeded 5%. A statistical classification framework was developed to diagnose cytomegalovirus status using the catalog of TCR beta chain sequences. In a later analysis, TCR nucleotide sequences were compared against IMGT/GENE-DB human TR gene sequences so that V and J genes could be assigned. The TCRdist pipeline was used in a later analysis to assign CDR3 sequences and most-parsimonious VDJ recombination scenarios. In a later analysis, each TCR beta chain was defined by its CDR3 amino acid sequence together with its V-gene family, and reads without a unique V-gene family were excluded. A later analysis removed 550 to 700 highly shared, low-generation-probability nucleotide sequences to deal with suspected cross-contamination and a sequencing artifact. A later analysis calculated a clonal expansion index for each public chain from normalized within-repertoire ranks of inferred template counts. In a later analysis, generation probabilities were computed with a VDJ recombination model fitted to out-of-frame rearrangements, and the resulting probabilities were checked against IGoR. A later analysis scored TCR-TCR, TCR-HLA and TCR-CMV co-occurrence with hypergeometric tests, applying a repertoire-size bias correction to TCR pairs. To estimate false discovery rates, a later analysis permuted the HLA or CMV assignments 20 times. In a later analysis, co-occurring TCRs were grouped using DBSCAN, and TCRdist sequence similarity was added for clustering within HLA-allele-positive subsets. For co-occurrence clustering, repertoires with fewer than 30,000 or more than 120,000 public chains were excluded, along with five repertoires with anomalous nucleotide sharing. This is the immuneACCESS table as TCRdb keeps it, with only in-frame sequences that have V and J called. A part of the clones is gone; compared with another copy, unresolved V genes explain less than half, and the rest is unexplained. V, J and clone size were drawn from that table, and D and trimming were deduced from the DNA. This sample comprises some 180,000 clones, 70% to 85% of them detected only once. The ten biggest clones cover approximately 1.2% of the sample.

The germline ends are 12 bases apart after V is trimmed by 0 bases and J by 0 bases. Taken from cysteine to phenylalanine, the CDR3 has 18 residues. Only the CDR3 part of the read is kept: 54 bases, read in frame from the first base. CDR1 MGHRA and CDR2 YSYEKL are derived from the germline V gene. What was sequenced was PBMCs. The sequence joins TRBV4-1 to TRBJ2-6, with an unclear D gene assignment. The sequence was collected from a girl aged 2-10 years in good health and CMV-seropositive. The DNA sequence is as follows: TGCGCCAGCAGCCAAGAGTACGGGTCGGCCTCTGGGGCCAACGTCCTGACTTTC. Translated, it gives CASSQEYGSASGANVLTF.